The next 13 T cell receptor beta chains were all read from a single sample in a study of shared clonotypes between healthy human individuals (dated by TCRdb to about 2020). The library relied on the immunoSEQ multiplex PCR assay. What TCRdb holds here is the immuneACCESS table cut down to in-frame rearrangements. Part of the clones is not present; checked against another copy, under half of the missing clones reflect an unresolved V gene, and the others are unexplained. Counted in this sample were over a million clones; approximately 78% of them appeared once. The ten largest clones capture around 0.47% of the sample. The specimen was memory CD4+ T cells from PBMCs. Sample cell subset or site, as interpreted from the label and publication: CD45RA-negative fraction. These receptor sequences come from a man younger than 35 in good health. Some clones in this sample may be carry-over from other donors' samples.

This chain connects TRBV6-5 to TRBJ1-5; possible D gene TRBD1, 6 bases. The CDR3 is made up of 14 amino acids. V dropped 0 bases and J dropped 11 bases, with 14 bases sitting between them. The germline V gene encodes CDR1 MNHEY and CDR2 SVGAGI. CDR3 amino acids: CASSYSYREYAQHF. CDR3 sequence (DNA): TGTGCCAGCAGTTACTCCTACAGGGAATATGCCCAGCATTTT.

The table lists this clone with many counts. In DNA, the CDR3 is TGTGCCAGCTCCCCGAGTCATGACATGGAAGCTTTCTTT. Encoded protein: CASSPSHDMEAFF. This chain uses TRBV18 with TRBJ1-1, with no clear D. The germline V gene has CDR1 KGHSH and CDR2 LQKENI. V gave up 6 bases and J gave up 8 bases, with 16 bases separating them. The CDR3 contains 13 residues.

This clone has a single count. The genes are TRBV15 and TRBJ1-4; a possible D gene is TRBD1 (6 bases). The germline V gene has CDR1 LNHNV and CDR2 YYDKDF (reference sequence). CDR3 length: 17 amino acids. Deletions cut 5 bases from V and 1 base from J, with 17 bases between. The CDR3 loop is CATSDRQGRGTNEKLFF. The DNA for the CDR3 is TGTGCCACCAGCGATCGTCAGGGGAGAGGAACTAATGAAAAACTGTTTTTT.

This clone came up many times. The same CDR3 also results from other DNA sequences found in this sample. The chain employs TRBV5-6 and TRBJ2-7; TRBD2 matches 7 bases. Germline lookup yields CDR1 SGHDT and CDR2 YYEEEE. The length of the CDR3 is 14 residues. V lost 4 bases and J lost 3; bases outside the gene matches: 7. This CDR3 reads CASSLGGSGYEQYF. In DNA form, the CDR3 reads TGTGCCAGCAGCCTGGGGGGGAGCGGCTACGAGCAGTACTTC.

The rearrangement joins TRBV11-2 to TRBJ1-1, with D hard to call. Germline CDR1 and CDR2: SGHAT and FQNNGV. This CDR3 has 15 amino acids. With 5 bases removed from V and 1 base from J, the gap between germline ends came to 14 bases. In nucleotides, the CDR3 is TGTGCCAGCAGCCCTACGCGAGGGAGGAACACTGAAGCTTTCTTT. It encodes CASSPTRGRNTEAFF. Full variable domain (remainder filled in from reference TRBV11-2 and TRBJ1-1): EAGVAQSPRYKIIEKRQSVAFWCNPISGHATLYWYQQILGQGPKLLIQFQNNGVVDDSQLPKDRFSAERLKGVDSTLKIQPAKLEDSAVYLCASSPTRGRNTEAFFGQGTRLTVV.

This clone has just one count. The CDR3 DNA reads TGTGCCAGCAATTCACCCGCCCAGGACGGTTACACTGAAGCTTTCTTT. Protein product: CASNSPAQDGYTEAFF. V gene TRBV6-6 combines with J gene TRBJ1-1; D is undetermined. The V and J ends lost 7 bases and 3 bases respectively, with 21 bases between them. The CDR3 spans 16 residues. Germline-derived CDR1 and CDR2 are MNHNY and SVGAGI (reference sequence).

Remarks on this clone: This specimen includes other DNA sequences encoding the same CDR3. The J gene is TRBJ2-7, the V gene TRBV2; D gene uncertain. Germline V gene data show CDR1 as SNHLY and CDR2 as FYNNEI. This CDR3 comprises 12 residues. V lost 1 base and J 4 bases, leaving 5 bases between the germline ends. The CDR3 DNA reads as TGTGCCAGCAGTGAAGTGGGTTACGAGCAGTACTTC. Its protein product is CASSEVGYEQYF.

This clone was seen more than once but under ten times. The rearrangement links TRBV5-1 to TRBJ2-3, with 8 bases fitting TRBD2. Per the germline V gene, CDR1 is SGHRS and CDR2 is YFSETQ. Germline trimming cut 3 bases from V and 7 bases from J; bases unmatched to any gene: 7. The CDR3 extends over 14 amino acids. CDR3 region: CASSSDGRANTQYF. In nucleotides, the CDR3 is TGCGCCAGCAGCTCGGACGGGAGGGCGAATACGCAGTATTTT.

A remark on this clone: This sample includes further DNA sequences coding for the same CDR3. The chain joins TRBV7-2 to TRBJ2-7; 7 nucleotides line up with TRBD1. Germline CDR1 and CDR2: SGHTA and FQGNSA. CDR3 size: 14 residues. Unmatched junction bases numbered 1, after V lost 2 bases and J lost 0 bases. CDR3 residues: CASSLRTGSYEQYF. The CDR3 DNA reads TGTGCCAGCAGCTTAAGGACAGGCTCCTACGAGCAGTACTTC.

Remarks on this clone: The junction does not match germline at one end; this may be a read error. The genes are TRBV7-9 and TRBJ1-2; no firm D call. Germline V lookup: CDR1 SEHNR, CDR2 FQNEAQ (reference sequence). This CDR3 has 13 amino acids. The CDR3 region has the DNA TGTGCCGGCAGCCCGTCTCTCTCCCATGGCTACACCTTC. This sequence encodes CAGSPSLSHGYTF. Full variable domain (outside the CDR3, taken from reference TRBV7-9 and TRBJ1-2): DTGVSQNPRHKITKRGQNVTFRCDPISEHNRLYWYRQTLGQGPEFLTYFQNEAQLEKSRLLSDRFSAERPKGSFSTLEIQRTEQGDSAMYLCAGSPSLSHGYTFGSGTRLTVV.

The gene calls are TRBV5-5 and TRBJ2-7; D uncertain. The V gene lost 2 bases and the J gene lost 0 bases, with 9 bases spanning the gap. In germline, CDR1 is SGHKS, CDR2 YYEKEE (reference sequence). This CDR3 has 14 residues. This chain's CDR3 is CASSFDPSSYEQYF. The CDR3 bases are TGTGCCAGCAGCTTCGACCCGAGCTCCTACGAGCAGTACTTC.

Notes on this clone: Different DNA sequences within this sample yield the same CDR3. The CDR3 DNA sequence: TGTGCCAGCAGTGAGGGACCGGACACCGGGGAGCTGTTTTTT. It specifies CASSEGPDTGELFF. V and J are TRBV6-1 and TRBJ2-2; TRBD1 or TRBD2 may be the D gene (5 bases each). Germline V gene lookup returns CDR1 MNHNS and CDR2 SASEGT. This CDR3 has 14 residues. V was shortened by 3 bases and J by 3 bases, with 8 bases between the two germline ends.

This chain connects TRBV7-2 to TRBJ2-1; 10 bases match TRBD2. J was trimmed by 4 bases and V by 4 bases; bases with no gene match: 4. Germline CDR1 and CDR2: SGHTA and FQGNSA. The length of the CDR3 is 15 residues. CDR3 bases: TGTGCCAGCAGCTCCCGTAGCGGGGGGTACAATGAGCAGTTCTTC. Amino acids: CASSSRSGGYNEQFF.